The clone carrying this TCR beta chain was found many times. The antigen is not known. The data were taken from a study of response to subunit inactivated influenza vaccine. TCRdb independently ran MiXCR on the RT-PCR reads; one entry per CDR3 protein. The sample has hundreds of thousands of distinct CDR3 sequences, approximately 7.1% seen once. Germline loops: CDR1 SGHRS, CDR2 YFSETQ. The CDR3 has 14 amino acids. Trimming pared 5 bases from V and 2 bases from J, leaving 14 bases between. Study findings and constraints: Authors suggested each seasonal influenza vaccination recruits few new T cells.

The receptor comes from a man aged 45-69 years who received an inactivated influenza vaccine. The source was PBMCs from blood, collected roughly 24 months after vaccination. The chain is built from TRBV5-1 and TRBJ2-7; the D is unclear. This CDR3 reads CASRYEQYAYEQYF. CDR3 DNA sequence: TGCGCCAGCAGATATGAGCAATATGCCTACGAGCAGTACTTC.